Shown below are 10 T cell receptor beta chains from a single sample sequenced in a study of identical twins. Each CDR3 protein is one row after TCRdb ran MiXCR on the 5' RACE reads. Among approximately 1.8 million distinct CDR3 sequences listed, about 30% were seen once. The source material was cord blood. These receptors were taken from a newborn girl in good health.

This clonotype appeared many times. The chain couples TRBV3-1 to TRBJ2-1; no definite D call. The CDR3 covers 13 residues. V was clipped by 1 base and J by 9 bases, with 10 bases between them. In germline, CDR1 is LGHDT, CDR2 YNNKEL (reference sequence). The CDR3 coding sequence is TGTGCCAGCAGCCAAGTGTATGGTTTTGAGCAGTTCTTC. The encoded protein is CASSQVYGFEQFF.

J is TRBJ2-5 and V is TRBV25-1, with D perhaps TRBD2 (6 bases). Per germline, CDR1 MGHDK and CDR2 SYGVNS. V lost 3 bases, J lost 2 bases, and 16 bases lay in between. CDR3 length: 16 amino acids. CDR3 region: CASSDPGTDSQETQYF. CDR3 nucleotide sequence: TGTGCCAGCAGTGACCCGGGGACTGACTCTCAAGAGACCCAGTACTTC.

This clonotype occurred a few times. This chain joins TRBV20-1 and TRBJ2-3, with no clear D. CDR1 and CDR2 from the germline V gene are DFQATT and SNEGSKA (reference sequence). V lost 3 bases to trimming and J lost 6 bases, with 13 bases between them. The CDR3 extends over 13 amino acids. CDR3 DNA sequence: TGCAGTGCTAGCGGGTTAAGGGCGGATACGCAGTATTTT. It translates to CSASGLRADTQYF.

The gene calls are TRBV2 and TRBJ2-7; D remains ambiguous. From germline, CDR1 is SNHLY and CDR2 FYNNEI. The CDR3 is 15 amino acids. Trimming cost V 3 bases and J 4 bases, with 16 bases left between them. CDR3 sequence: CASSESSQSLYEQYF. For the CDR3, the DNA is TGTGCCAGCAGTGAGAGTTCACAGTCCCTTTACGAGCAGTACTTC.

Turning to this clonotype: With a much larger clone just one base away, this may be a read error. The chain employs TRBV7-2 and TRBJ2-1; possible D gene TRBD2, 6 bases. The germline V gene encodes CDR1 SGHTA and CDR2 FQGNSA. The CDR3 spans 13 residues. The V gene lost 3 bases and the J gene lost 10 bases, with 13 bases spanning the gap. CDR3 protein: CASSFSSAYEQFF. CDR3 sequence (DNA): TGTGCCAGCAGCTTTTCTAGCGCCTACGAGCAGTTCTTC.

The chain couples TRBV5-1 to TRBJ2-3; maybe TRBD1 (6 bases). CDR3 length equals 14 residues. The ends were cut back, 3 bases at V and 2 bases at J, with 10 bases in the middle. Per the germline V gene, CDR1 is SGHRS and CDR2 is YFSETQ. The DNA for the CDR3 is TGCGCCAGCAGCTACGGACAGACCACAGATACGCAGTATTTT. Its protein is CASSYGQTTDTQYF.

This sequence joins TRBV6-6 and TRBJ2-5; D remains ambiguous. Germline V CDR1 and CDR2: MNHNY, SVGAGI (reference sequence). V was pared by 3 bases and J by 5 bases, with 19 bases between. The CDR3 length is 16 residues. CDR3 sequence (DNA): TGTGCCAGCAGTTATCGGCCGACTTTCGGCAAGGAGACCCAGTACTTC. This gives the protein CASSYRPTFGKETQYF.

In DNA form, the CDR3 reads TGTGCCAGCAGCTTAGCAGGGACCGTCGACACTGAAGCTTTCTTT. Amino acids: CASSLAGTVDTEAFF. This sequence joins TRBV7-2 and TRBJ1-1, with a weak D call TRBD1 (5 bases). V was pared by 0 bases and J by 3 bases, with 11 bases between. The CDR3 contains 15 residues. Germline-derived CDR1 and CDR2 are SGHTA and FQGNSA.

J is TRBJ2-3 and V is TRBV28; D is perhaps TRBD1 (6 bases). There are 14 residues in the CDR3. Per germline, CDR1 MDHEN and CDR2 SYDVKM. Trimming pared 5 bases from V and 9 bases from J, leaving 18 bases between. DNA for the CDR3: TGTGCCAGCAGTCCCCGGACAGTTCAGCCCACGCAGTATTTT. Protein: CASSPRTVQPTQYF. The variable domain in full, completed from reference TRBV28 and TRBJ2-3, reads DVKVTQSSRYLVKRTGEKVFLECVQDMDHENMFWYRQDPGLGLRLIYFSYDVKMKEKGDIPEGYSVSREKKERFSLILESASTNQTSMYLCASSPRTVQPTQYFGPGTRLTVL.

This clonotype was counted only a few times. This sequence joins TRBV5-1 and TRBJ2-7, with 7 bases that match TRBD1. J lost 7 bases, V lost 0 bases, and 7 bases had no gene match. In germline, CDR1 is SGHRS, CDR2 YFSETQ. The CDR3 loop spans 14 amino acids. The CDR3 nucleotides are TGCGCCAGCAGCTTGGGGATACAGGGGAATGAGCAGTACTTC. This translates into CASSLGIQGNEQYF.